This TCR beta chain appears in the sequencing data of a study of CD8+ T cells in alopecia areata. Treatment noted: oral pan-JAK inhibitor, 5-10 mg twice daily. Extracted RNA was reverse transcribed into cDNA, the sequencing template. Sequencing was performed with immunoSEQ multiplex PCR; in TCRdb, only in-frame clones are kept and a portion is missing. The table records about 150,000 clones, 45% to 60% of them present only once. This TCR came from a human donor with alopecia areata. The input for sequencing was CD8+ T cells sorted from blood, taken at week 4, from a patient treated with tofacitinib.

The chain's CDR3 is CASSFHRGETQYF. In nucleotides, the CDR3 is TGTGCCAGCAGCTTCCACAGGGGTGAGACCCAGTACTTC. J is TRBJ2-5 and V is TRBV5-4; TRBD1 aligns across 7 bases. The J segment lost 5 bases and the V segment lost 2 bases, leaving 3 bases of the junction unmatched. The CDR3 consists of 13 residues. Germline loops: CDR1 SGHNT, CDR2 YYREEE (reference sequence).